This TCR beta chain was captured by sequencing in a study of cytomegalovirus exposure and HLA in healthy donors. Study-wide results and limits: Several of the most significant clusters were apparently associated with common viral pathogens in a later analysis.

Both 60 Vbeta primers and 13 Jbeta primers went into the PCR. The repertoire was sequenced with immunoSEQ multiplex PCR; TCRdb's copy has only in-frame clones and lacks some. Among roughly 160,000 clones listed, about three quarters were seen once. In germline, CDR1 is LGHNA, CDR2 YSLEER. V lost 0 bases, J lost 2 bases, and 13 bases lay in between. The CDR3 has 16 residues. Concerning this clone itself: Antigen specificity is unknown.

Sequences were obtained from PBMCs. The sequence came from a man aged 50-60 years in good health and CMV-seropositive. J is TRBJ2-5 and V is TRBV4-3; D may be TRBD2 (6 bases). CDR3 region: CASSQDGAGIQETQYF. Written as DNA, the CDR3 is TGCGCCAGCAGCCAAGATGGGGCGGGGATTCAAGAGACCCAGTACTTC.